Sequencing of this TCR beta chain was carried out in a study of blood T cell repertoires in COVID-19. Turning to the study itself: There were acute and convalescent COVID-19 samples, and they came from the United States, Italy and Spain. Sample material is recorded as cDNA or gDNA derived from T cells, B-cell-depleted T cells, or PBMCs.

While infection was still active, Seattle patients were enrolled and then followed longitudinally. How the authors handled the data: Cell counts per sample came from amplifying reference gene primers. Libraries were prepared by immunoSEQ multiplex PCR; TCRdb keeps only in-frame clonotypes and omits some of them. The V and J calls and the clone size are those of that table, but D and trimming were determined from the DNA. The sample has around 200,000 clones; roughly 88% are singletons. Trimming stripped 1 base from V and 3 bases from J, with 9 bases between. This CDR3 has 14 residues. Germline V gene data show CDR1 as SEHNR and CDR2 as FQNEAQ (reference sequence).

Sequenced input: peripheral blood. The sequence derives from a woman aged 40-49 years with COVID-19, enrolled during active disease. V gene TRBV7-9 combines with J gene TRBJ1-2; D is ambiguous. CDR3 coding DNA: TGTGCCAGCAGCTTAGACAGTCCCTACTATGGCTACACCTTC. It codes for CASSLDSPYYGYTF.